The clone carrying this T cell receptor beta chain was seen only a few times. The antigen is undetermined. This sample stems from a study of beta chain features in type 1 diabetes. Regarding the study as a whole: Type 1 diabetes patients had moderately but significantly shorter TCRB CDR3s in all four CD4+ subsets.

Expressed TCRB transcripts were sequenced after all isolated RNA was converted to cDNA. Some clones are missing from TCRdb's copy, which holds only in-frame ones; the method was immunoSEQ multiplex PCR. The sample has 40,000 to 60,000 clones; 55% to 75% are singletons. The sequence was obtained from a woman in her twenties or thirties with type 1 diabetes. The specimen was stem cell memory CD4+ T cells from blood.

As DNA, the CDR3 is TGTGCCAGCACCACGGCTAGCGGGGGAGGGGATACGCAGTATTTT. As protein: CASTTASGGGDTQYF. The chain combines TRBV4-2 with TRBJ2-3; TRBD2 agrees at 10 bases. The trim removed 7 bases at V and 6 bases at J, leaving 10 bases unmatched. This CDR3 region has 15 residues. Germline CDR1 is LGHNA and CDR2 is YNFKEQ.